These 27 T cell receptor beta chains originate from one sample sequenced in a study of CD8 T cells in Susac syndrome. After extraction with the RNeasy kit, 0.5 to 1 ug of the RNA was reverse transcribed using random hexamers. One entry per CDR3 protein results from TCRdb running MiXCR on the immunoSEQ multiplex PCR reads. Of under 95,000 distinct CDR3 sequences listed, roughly 94% are singletons. Sequenced material: CD4+ T cells from PBMCs. These receptors all stem from a human donor with Susac syndrome.

The chain joins TRBV6-5 to TRBJ1-6; 9 bases agree with TRBD1. V shed 6 bases, J shed 5 bases, and the junction held 5 bases outside the gene matches. The germline V gene has CDR1 MNHEY and CDR2 SVGAGI. The CDR3 has 15 amino acids. CDR3 in DNA: TGTGCCAGCAGGTTCCGGGACAGGGATAATTCACCCCTCCACTTT. As protein: CASRFRDRDNSPLHF.

The chain uses TRBV7-9 and TRBJ2-3, with TRBD2 identical over 7 bases. V shed 5 bases and J 2 bases; nucleotides not matched to a gene: 4. Looked up from germline, CDR1 is SEHNR and CDR2 is FQNEAQ (reference sequence). The CDR3 is 14 amino acids. The CDR3 DNA follows: TGTGCCAGCAGCGAGAGCGGGGACACAGATACGCAGTATTTT. Its protein product is CASSESGDTDTQYF.

This chain uses TRBV4-3 with TRBJ2-3; no clear D gene. This CDR3 is 17 amino acids long. V gave up 4 bases and J gave up 6 bases, with 23 bases separating them. The germline CDR1 and CDR2 sequences are LGHNA and YSLEER. The CDR3 DNA reads as TGCGCCAGCAGCCCAACCTCGGGCCTTCTCGGCCAGGATACGCAGTATTTT. The encoded protein is CASSPTSGLLGQDTQYF.

V gene TRBV3-1 combines with J gene TRBJ2-1; 8 positions agree with TRBD1. The CDR3 totals 15 residues. The V segment lost 3 bases and the J segment 7 bases; nucleotides outside the gene matches: 8. Germline assignment: CDR1 LGHDT and CDR2 YNNKEL (reference sequence). The CDR3 coding sequence is TGTGCCAGCAGCCAGGACAGGGCTGGTGTGAATGAGCAGTTCTTC. Amino acid sequence: CASSQDRAGVNEQFF.

The V and J genes are TRBV9 and TRBJ2-7, with TRBD2 matching over 9 bases. CDR1 and CDR2 (germline): SGDLS, YYNGEE. The CDR3 spans 14 residues. V gave up 3 bases and J gave up 2 bases; unmatched junction bases: 3. The CDR3 bases are TGTGCCAGCAGCGGAGCTAGCGGGGCCTACGAGCAGTACTTC. Translating it yields CASSGASGAYEQYF.

This clonotype was seen once. The J gene is TRBJ2-7, the V gene TRBV20-1, with 8 bases identical to TRBD1. V was clipped by 5 bases and J by 2 bases; unmatched bases: 5. The CDR3 is 13 amino acids. Per the germline V gene, CDR1 is DFQATT and CDR2 is SNEGSKA (reference sequence). In nucleotides, the CDR3 is TGCAGTGCTGGGGGGACAGGAACCTACGAGCAGTACTTC. It codes for CSAGGTGTYEQYF.

CDR3 protein: CSAPEAGGPGEQFF. CDR3 coding DNA: TGCAGCGCCCCCGAAGCGGGGGGGCCCGGGGAGCAGTTCTTC. V is TRBV29-1 and J is TRBJ2-1; 10 nucleotides line up with TRBD2. CDR1 is SQVTM, CDR2 ANQGSEA, per germline. With 7 bases clipped from V and 10 bases from J, the junction kept 13 bases outside the gene matches. The CDR3 has 14 residues.

J is TRBJ2-1 and V is TRBV12-5, with D perhaps matching TRBD2 (5 bases). In germline, CDR1 is LGHNT, CDR2 FRNRAP. There are 13 residues in the CDR3. V lost 1 base, J lost 9 bases, and 10 bases lay in between. The CDR3 DNA follows: TGTGCTAGTGGTTTGGAAGTCGGAGGTGAGCAGTTCTTC. Translating it yields CASGLEVGGEQFF.

The chain links TRBV29-1 to TRBJ1-2; D is uncertain. V lost 0 bases and J 3 bases, leaving 17 bases between the germline ends. CDR3 length: 16 amino acids. Germline CDR1 is SQVTM and CDR2 is ANQGSEA. The chain's CDR3 is CSVEENKGVIDYGYTF. The CDR3 nucleotides read TGCAGCGTTGAAGAAAATAAGGGAGTTATTGACTATGGCTACACCTTC. Full variable domain (outside the CDR3, taken from reference TRBV29-1 and TRBJ1-2): SAVISQKPSRDICQRGTSLTIQCQVDSQVTMMFWYRQQPGQSLTLIATANQGSEATYESGFVIDKFPISRPNLTFSTLTVSNMSPEDSSIYLCSVEENKGVIDYGYTFGSGTRLTVV.

The J gene is TRBJ1-2, the V gene TRBV7-2; 7 nucleotides line up with TRBD1. V lost 3 bases, J lost 5 bases, and 6 bases stayed unmatched. Germline lookup yields CDR1 SGHTA and CDR2 FQGNSA. This CDR3 region has 14 residues. Here the CDR3 reads CASSLWTGGYGYTF. CDR3 in DNA: TGTGCCAGCAGCTTGTGGACAGGCGGGTATGGCTACACCTTC.

The V and J genes are TRBV12-3 or TRBV12-4 and TRBJ2-1; D gene uncertain. This CDR3 has 12 amino acids. V was clipped by 2 bases and J by 9 bases, with 8 bases between them. CDR3 region: CASSLSTGEQFF. CDR3 DNA sequence: TGTGCCAGCAGTTTATCGACGGGTGAGCAGTTCTTC.

The table lists this clonotype with a count of one. This chain links TRBV12-3 or TRBV12-4 with TRBJ2-3, with 9 bases lining up with TRBD2. This CDR3 is built from 15 residues. Trimming at V came to 6 bases and at J to 0 bases, leaving 4 bases not matched to a gene. The chain's CDR3 is CASRSLAGSTDTQYF. The CDR3 bases are TGTGCCAGCAGGTCACTAGCGGGTAGCACAGATACGCAGTATTTT.

V usage is TRBV5-1 and J usage is TRBJ2-7; no definite D call. CDR3 length: 13 amino acids. Germline V gene sequence: CDR1 SGHRS, CDR2 YFSETQ. V gave up 5 bases and J gave up 6 bases, with 15 bases separating them. For the CDR3, the DNA is TGCGCCAGCAGTGAACTGCCCTCTTCCGAGCAGTACTTC. Protein product: CASSELPSSEQYF.

The V gene is TRBV6-6, the J gene TRBJ1-2; D perhaps matches TRBD1 (6 bases). The V and J ends lost 2 bases and 8 bases respectively, with 12 bases between them. Germline assignment: CDR1 MNHNY and CDR2 SVGAGI (reference sequence). This CDR3 region has 13 residues. CDR3 loop: CASSYPGQSGYTF. DNA of the CDR3: TGTGCCAGCAGTTACCCCGGACAGTCCGGCTACACCTTC.

The J gene is TRBJ2-4, the V gene TRBV28; maybe TRBD1 (6 bases). V was trimmed by 6 bases and J by 7 bases, leaving 16 bases between them. Per germline, CDR1 MDHEN and CDR2 SYDVKM. CDR3 length: 14 amino acids. The CDR3 DNA follows: TGTGCCAGCAGCAGAAACAGGGAAGGTAACATTCAGTACTTC. This gives the protein CASSRNREGNIQYF.

The V call is TRBV4-3, the J call TRBJ2-1; TRBD2 aligns across 13 bases. Per the germline V gene, CDR1 is LGHNA and CDR2 is YSLEER. This CDR3 is built from 16 residues. Trimming cost V 5 bases and J 3 bases; bases outside gene matches: 4. DNA of the CDR3: TGCGCCAGCAGCACCGGGACTAGCGGGGACTACAATGAGCAGTTCTTC. Translation: CASSTGTSGDYNEQFF.

This rearrangement joins TRBV7-8 to TRBJ2-5; D call uncertain. CDR1 and CDR2 (germline): SGHVS, FQNEAQ. The CDR3 runs to 14 residues. V lost 5 bases, J lost 5 bases, and 15 bases lay in between. CDR3 in DNA: TGTGCCAGCAGCCGACTTGAGGCGTGGGAGACCCAGTACTTC. This codes for CASSRLEAWETQYF.

The chain couples TRBV6-5 to TRBJ2-2; D not certain. Trimming removed 3 bases at V and 1 base at J, with 3 bases between. CDR3 length equals 13 residues. Germline V gives CDR1 MNHEY, CDR2 SVGAGI. This chain's CDR3 is CASSYQNTGELFF. DNA of the CDR3: TGTGCCAGCAGTTATCAGAACACCGGGGAGCTGTTTTTT.

The rearrangement links TRBV7-3 to TRBJ2-1; 7 bases match TRBD2. This CDR3 comprises 14 residues. In germline, CDR1 is SGHTA, CDR2 FQGTGA. With 3 bases clipped from V and 6 bases from J, the junction kept 5 bases outside the gene matches. CDR3 in DNA: TGTGCCAGCAGCTTTAGCGGGCCCTCCAATGAGCAGTTCTTC. It yields the protein CASSFSGPSNEQFF.

This rearrangement joins TRBV20-1 to TRBJ2-5; D remains unclear. Looked up from germline, CDR1 is DFQATT and CDR2 is SNEGSKA (reference sequence). V was shortened by 0 bases and J by 4 bases, with 6 bases between the two germline ends. The CDR3 runs 12 residues. CDR3 residues: CSARDWAETQYF. CDR3 nucleotides: TGCAGTGCTAGAGACTGGGCAGAGACCCAGTACTTC.

The chain combines TRBV12-3 or TRBV12-4 with TRBJ1-5; 8 bases line up with TRBD1. The CDR3 has 15 residues. V trimming: 3 bases; J trimming: 0 bases; junction bases outside the gene matches: 1. The DNA of the CDR3 is TGTGCCAGCAGTTTCCAGGGGGCTAGCAATCAGCCCCAGCATTTT. Translating gives CASSFQGASNQPQHF.

This sequence joins TRBV4-2 and TRBJ1-5; tentatively, D is TRBD1 (5 bases). The V gene lost 5 bases and the J gene lost 1 base, with 12 bases spanning the gap. Germline-derived CDR1 and CDR2 are LGHNA and YNFKEQ. This CDR3 contains 15 residues. The CDR3 DNA follows: TGTGCCAGCAGCAAAACGAGGGACAGCAATCAGCCCCAGCATTTT. Its translation is CASSKTRDSNQPQHF.

The V and J genes are TRBV2 and TRBJ1-2, with TRBD1 as a possible D gene (5 bases). Trimming pared 7 bases from V and 4 bases from J, leaving 10 bases between. The CDR3 consists of 12 residues. Germline V gives CDR1 SNHLY, CDR2 FYNNEI. The DNA for the CDR3 is TGTGCCAGCACATCTGACAGCTATGGCTACACCTTC. It yields the protein CASTSDSYGYTF.

The sample holds one count of this clonotype. The V and J genes are TRBV19 and TRBJ2-7; D is perhaps TRBD2 (7 bases). The CDR3 runs 14 residues. CDR1 and CDR2 (germline): LNHDA, SQIVND (reference sequence). The V and J ends lost 6 bases and 4 bases respectively, with 16 bases between them. For the CDR3, the DNA is TGTGCCAGTAGCCTCCGGGGGGCGAGATACGAGCAGTACTTC. Translating gives CASSLRGARYEQYF.

This sequence joins TRBV18 and TRBJ2-1; D unclear. This CDR3 is built from 15 residues. V lost 5 bases to trimming and J lost 0 bases, with 11 bases between them. In germline, CDR1 is KGHSH, CDR2 LQKENI. DNA of the CDR3: TGTGCCAGCTCATCCGGACCAAGCTCCTACAATGAGCAGTTCTTC. It yields the protein CASSSGPSSYNEQFF.

V is TRBV9 and J is TRBJ2-3; 9 bases map to TRBD2. The junction had 11 bases not matched to a gene; V was cut back by 3 bases and J by 0 bases. The CDR3 has 18 residues. The germline V gene encodes CDR1 SGDLS and CDR2 YYNGEE. The CDR3 coding sequence is TGTGCCAGCAGCGCCCACCTCCGACTAGCGGCTAGCACAGATACGCAGTATTTT. Its protein is CASSAHLRLAASTDTQYF.

This clonotype was recorded once. CDR3 bases: TGTGCCAGCAGACCCCAGGGGGCAGGGGGACCACCCCTCCACTTT. This gives the protein CASRPQGAGGPPLHF. The chain uses TRBV28 and TRBJ1-6; 8 bases line up with TRBD1. V shed 6 bases and J 11 bases; nucleotides not matched to a gene: 12. The CDR3 runs 15 residues. Germline lookup yields CDR1 MDHEN and CDR2 SYDVKM.